The 29 T cell receptor beta chains listed next were all sequenced from one sample in a study of cytomegalovirus exposure and HLA in healthy donors. Sequencing used immunoSEQ multiplex PCR; TCRdb keeps in-frame clones, though not all of them. The top ten hold more than 1.1% of the sample, which has 150,000 to 200,000 clones, around 86% seen once. Sample: PBMCs. These receptors all come from a woman aged 18-29 years in good health and CMV-seronegative.

This chain uses TRBV4-1 with TRBJ2-5, with 8 bases identical to TRBD1. Germline values: CDR1 MGHRA, CDR2 YSYEKL. This CDR3 has 14 amino acids. Trimming removed 4 bases from V and 4 bases from J; junction bases left unmatched: 5. CDR3 in amino acids: CASSPWTGTETQYF. DNA for the CDR3: TGCGCCAGCAGCCCCTGGACAGGGACAGAGACCCAGTACTTC.

This clone was detected only once. V usage is TRBV6-1 and J usage is TRBJ2-1; 10 bases align to TRBD2. V lost 3 bases to trimming and J lost 6 bases; unmatched junction nucleotides: 20. CDR3 length: 20 amino acids. Germline loops: CDR1 MNHNS, CDR2 SASEGT. CDR3 coding DNA: TGTGCCAGCAGTGACCTGACACTTAAATCCACTAGCGGGGTACGCAATGAGCAGTTCTTC. It translates to CASSDLTLKSTSGVRNEQFF.

This clone was counted a few times. The rearrangement joins TRBV7-9 to TRBJ2-7, with 11 bases that match TRBD2. The CDR3 loop spans 14 amino acids. Unmatched junction bases numbered 0, after V lost 1 base and J lost 4 bases. Germline CDR1 reads SEHNR; CDR2 reads FQNEAQ (reference sequence). The CDR3 loop is CASSLGLAGYEQYF. In nucleotides, the CDR3 is TGTGCCAGCAGCTTAGGACTAGCGGGATACGAGCAGTACTTC.

The chain links TRBV4-1 to TRBJ2-7, with unresolved D. This CDR3 spans 14 amino acids. CDR1 and CDR2 from the germline V gene are MGHRA and YSYEKL. V shed 4 bases and J shed 0 bases, with 10 bases lying between them. CDR3 residues: CASSLLLSSYEQYF. Written as DNA, the CDR3 is TGCGCCAGCAGCCTGCTCCTTAGCTCCTACGAGCAGTACTTC.

The chain recombines TRBV6-5 with TRBJ2-7; 8 bases map to TRBD2. The CDR3 has 15 residues. J lost 4 bases, V lost 7 bases, and 12 bases had no gene match. The germline CDR1 and CDR2 sequences are MNHEY and SVGAGI. The CDR3 DNA follows: TGTGCCAGCAATCGGGAGGGGCGACAGATTTACGAGCAGTACTTC. Amino acids: CASNREGRQIYEQYF.

The rearrangement joins TRBV11-2 to TRBJ2-7; TRBD1 aligns across 10 bases. Germline assignment: CDR1 SGHAT and CDR2 FQNNGV. The CDR3 totals 15 residues. V shed 4 bases, J shed 3 bases, and the junction held 6 bases outside the gene matches. This CDR3 is CASSSRDRGIYEQYF. The CDR3 nucleotides read TGTGCCAGCAGCTCCCGGGACAGGGGTATCTACGAGCAGTACTTC.

This clone showed up just once. This chain links TRBV6-6 with TRBJ1-2; D is possibly TRBD1 (5 bases). The CDR3 covers 13 residues. Germline CDR1 MNHNY, CDR2 SVGAGI (reference sequence). V was cut by 7 bases and J by 3 bases, with 12 bases left in between. CDR3: CASTPGGHYGYTF. The CDR3 bases are TGTGCCAGCACCCCGGGGGGTCACTATGGCTACACCTTC.

The V and J genes are TRBV5-4 and TRBJ2-4; possibly TRBD1 for D (6 bases). Germline V gene sequence: CDR1 SGHNT, CDR2 YYREEE (reference sequence). CDR3 length equals 17 residues. V gave up 4 bases and J gave up 0 bases, with 17 bases separating them. CDR3 residues: CASSQESRGLAKNIQYF. The CDR3 DNA sequence: TGTGCCAGCAGCCAGGAGAGCAGGGGCCTAGCCAAAAACATTCAGTACTTC.

This chain connects TRBV6-5 to TRBJ2-2, with D unclear. This CDR3 region has 13 residues. The germline gives CDR1 MNHEY, CDR2 SVGAGI. V was shortened by 6 bases and J by 0 bases, with 5 bases between the two germline ends. The CDR3 coding sequence is TGTGCCAGCAGGGCCGCGAACACCGGGGAGCTGTTTTTT. Translating it yields CASRAANTGELFF.

The rearrangement joins TRBV18 to TRBJ2-2; D is perhaps TRBD1 (5 bases). V gave up 3 bases and J gave up 0 bases, with 8 bases separating them. Germline CDR1 and CDR2: KGHSH and LQKENI. The CDR3 loop spans 15 amino acids. CDR3 bases: TGTGCCAGCTCACCGGGCAGGGCGAACACCGGGGAGCTGTTTTTT. Its protein is CASSPGRANTGELFF.

The chain couples TRBV11-2 to TRBJ2-1, with D possibly TRBD2 on 6 matching bases. Germline V gene sequence: CDR1 SGHAT, CDR2 FQNNGV. The CDR3 loop spans 15 amino acids. V was shortened by 2 bases and J by 7 bases, with 15 bases between the two germline ends. The CDR3 sequence: CASSLRVGRGNEQFF. The CDR3 region has the DNA TGTGCCAGCAGCTTAAGAGTCGGGAGAGGGAATGAGCAGTTCTTC.

The genes are TRBV9 and TRBJ2-3; D not certain. Germline V CDR1 and CDR2: SGDLS, YYNGEE. V lost 0 bases, J lost 4 bases, and 6 bases lay in between. The CDR3 length is 13 residues. CDR3 DNA sequence: TGTGCCAGCAGCGTAGTTCTCTCAGATACGCAGTATTTT. This gives the protein CASSVVLSDTQYF.

The V and J genes are TRBV4-2 and TRBJ2-2, with TRBD2 matching 13 bases. V lost 4 bases and J lost 4; bases outside the gene matches: 6. This CDR3 has 17 amino acids. Germline lookup yields CDR1 LGHNA and CDR2 YNFKEQ. The CDR3 spells CASSLRTSGSVTGELFF. The CDR3 coding sequence is TGTGCCAGCAGCCTGCGGACTAGCGGGAGTGTCACCGGGGAGCTGTTTTTT.

This chain uses TRBV7-9 with TRBJ2-1; TRBD2 aligns across 10 bases. The germline CDR1 and CDR2 sequences are SEHNR and FQNEAQ (reference sequence). J was trimmed by 0 bases and V by 5 bases; bases with no gene match: 7. There are 17 residues in the CDR3. The CDR3 loop is CASSATSGSSSYNEQFF. The CDR3 DNA reads TGTGCCAGCAGCGCGACTAGCGGGTCTTCCTCCTACAATGAGCAGTTCTTC.

This clone was counted once. This sequence joins TRBV6-5 and TRBJ2-1; 7 bases map to TRBD1. The junction had 3 bases not matched to a gene; V was cut back by 6 bases and J by 4 bases. The CDR3 loop spans 13 amino acids. Germline V gene data show CDR1 as MNHEY and CDR2 as SVGAGI. CDR3 protein: CASSKTGYNEQFF. The CDR3 coding sequence is TGTGCCAGCAGCAAGACAGGGTACAATGAGCAGTTCTTC.

The CDR3 protein is CASGTGRYYTF. The CDR3 DNA follows: TGTGCCAGTGGGACAGGGAGGTACTACACCTTC. This sequence joins TRBV6-5 and TRBJ1-2, with 9 bases that match TRBD1. CDR3 length: 11 amino acids. Germline trimming cut 9 bases from V and 10 bases from J; bases unmatched to any gene: 6. Germline V gene lookup returns CDR1 MNHEY and CDR2 SVGAGI.

In its sample, this clone was seen many times. The gene calls are TRBV15 and TRBJ2-3, with TRBD1 matching 9 bases. The ends lost 0 bases at V and 4 bases at J; junction bases unmatched: 2. The CDR3 spans 15 residues. Germline lookup yields CDR1 LNHNV and CDR2 YYDKDF (reference sequence). For the CDR3, the DNA is TGTGCCACCAGCAGAGATACAGGGGGCGCAGATACGCAGTATTTT. It encodes CATSRDTGGADTQYF.

The genes are TRBV7-6 and TRBJ2-7; TRBD2 aligns across 9 bases. The germline CDR1 and CDR2 sequences are SGHVS and FNYEAQ. The CDR3 is 15 amino acids. V lost 5 bases and J lost 5; bases outside the gene matches: 10. In nucleotides, the CDR3 is TGTGCCAGCAGCCCTTGGGGTAGCGGGGGAGACGAGCAGTACTTC. As protein: CASSPWGSGGDEQYF.

This chain connects TRBV19 to TRBJ2-5, with D perhaps TRBD1 (6 bases). This CDR3 region has 13 residues. CDR1 and CDR2 (germline): LNHDA, SQIVND (reference sequence). V lost 5 bases and J 5 bases, leaving 12 bases between the germline ends. CDR3 DNA sequence: TGTGCCAGTAGTTCCCGACAGGAGGAGACCCAGTACTTC. Translation: CASSSRQEETQYF.

V and J are TRBV11-2 and TRBJ1-3; a possible D gene is TRBD1 (5 bases). Trimming left V 1 base short and J 2 bases short, with 6 bases between. CDR1 is SGHAT and CDR2 is FQNNGV in the germline V gene. The CDR3 loop spans 14 amino acids. The CDR3 here is CASSLAGTGNTIYF. In DNA, the CDR3 is TGTGCCAGCAGCTTAGCAGGGACTGGAAACACCATATATTTT.

This chain uses TRBV2 with TRBJ2-1, with 11 bases lining up with TRBD2. Germline values: CDR1 SNHLY, CDR2 FYNNEI. J gave up 0 bases and V 7 bases, and 14 bases lay outside the gene matches. CDR3 length: 19 residues. Here the CDR3 reads CASKGRIAGGPRSYNEQFF. DNA for the CDR3: TGTGCCAGCAAAGGTCGGATAGCGGGGGGGCCCCGCTCCTACAATGAGCAGTTCTTC.

This sequence joins TRBV5-1 and TRBJ2-2, with TRBD2 as a possible D gene (6 bases). Germline V gene sequence: CDR1 SGHRS, CDR2 YFSETQ. This CDR3 contains 20 residues. The ends were cut back, 0 bases at V and 6 bases at J, with 27 bases in the middle. Written as DNA, the CDR3 is TGCGCCAGCAGCTTGGTTTCTGTCTCGTGGAGGGCCCCTATGGCCGGGGAGCTGTTTTTT. It encodes CASSLVSVSWRAPMAGELFF. The entire variable domain, with the rest obtained from reference TRBV5-1 and TRBJ2-2, is as follows: KAGVTQTPRYLIKTRGQQVTLSCSPISGHRSVSWYQQTPGQGLQFLFEYFSETQRNKGNFPGRFSGRQFSNSRSEMNVSTLELGDSALYLCASSLVSVSWRAPMAGELFFGEGSRLTVL.

The V gene is TRBV11-2, the J gene TRBJ2-7, with D tentatively TRBD1 (5 bases). Germline lookup yields CDR1 SGHAT and CDR2 FQNNGV. CDR3 length: 15 residues. V lost 0 bases and J 3 bases, leaving 12 bases between the germline ends. In nucleotides, the CDR3 is TGTGCCAGCAGCTTAGACCAGGGTTCGGTCTACGAGCAGTACTTC. Translation: CASSLDQGSVYEQYF. Full variable domain (missing parts from reference TRBV11-2 and TRBJ2-7): EAGVAQSPRYKIIEKRQSVAFWCNPISGHATLYWYQQILGQGPKLLIQFQNNGVVDDSQLPKDRFSAERLKGVDSTLKIQPAKLEDSAVYLCASSLDQGSVYEQYFGPGTRLTVT.

CDR3 residues: CASTGARGQNIQYF. The DNA of the CDR3 is TGTGCCAGCACGGGGGCGAGGGGGCAAAACATTCAGTACTTC. The chain couples TRBV27 to TRBJ2-4, with TRBD1 as a possible D gene (7 bases). This CDR3 region has 14 residues. Germline CDR1 and CDR2: MNHEY and SMNVEV (reference sequence). V shed 7 bases and J shed 5 bases, with 15 bases lying between them.

This chain uses TRBV11-2 with TRBJ2-7; no clear D. The CDR3 covers 14 residues. With 5 bases removed from V and 2 bases from J, the gap between germline ends came to 13 bases. The germline CDR1 and CDR2 sequences are SGHAT and FQNNGV. As DNA, the CDR3 is TGTGCCAGCAGCCCTCTCTCTACCCCCTACGAGCAGTACTTC. It encodes CASSPLSTPYEQYF.

This chain joins TRBV6-5 and TRBJ2-3; the D gene is possibly TRBD1 (6 bases). The CDR3 length is 14 residues. Germline CDR1 is MNHEY and CDR2 is SVGAGI. Trimming took 8 bases from V and 1 from J, leaving 13 bases between them. The CDR3 protein is CASGTSWGTDTQYF. The CDR3 bases are TGTGCCAGCGGGACAAGCTGGGGCACAGATACGCAGTATTTT.

This clone was observed once. The chain is built from TRBV4-1 and TRBJ2-1; D possibly corresponds to TRBD1 (6 bases). This CDR3 is 15 amino acids long. V was pared by 1 base and J by 9 bases, with 16 bases between. Germline V gene lookup returns CDR1 MGHRA and CDR2 YSYEKL. The CDR3 is CASSQGGLAGPEQFF. The CDR3 DNA reads as TGCGCCAGCAGCCAAGGGGGGCTAGCAGGGCCTGAGCAGTTCTTC.

The chain combines TRBV7-2 with TRBJ2-4; D is perhaps TRBD2 (5 bases). The CDR3 has 17 amino acids. Trimming stripped 3 bases from V and 0 bases from J, with 15 bases between. Germline CDR1 and CDR2: SGHTA and FQGNSA. CDR3 nucleotide sequence: TGTGCCAGCAGCTTCACCTTTAGCGTTCTAGCCAAAAACATTCAGTACTTC. It encodes CASSFTFSVLAKNIQYF.

The chain employs TRBV29-1 and TRBJ2-1; possibly TRBD1 for D (6 bases). Trimming took 3 bases from V and 4 from J, leaving 19 bases between them. CDR3 length: 16 amino acids. Germline V gene data show CDR1 as SQVTM and CDR2 as ANQGSEA. The CDR3 DNA sequence: TGCAGCGTTGACACCCCCCGGGACACCATGTACAATGAGCAGTTCTTC. Translation: CSVDTPRDTMYNEQFF.